This record covers a single T cell receptor (beta chain). The junction differs from germline at one of its ends, possibly a read error. Here immunoSEQ multiplex PCR was the method, and the copy in TCRdb shows in-frame clones only, minus some. The repertoire has some 93,000 clones, around 80% of them found once; the top ten carry more than 9%. These data are taken from a study of blood T cell repertoires in COVID-19. Study as a whole: Sites across the United States, Italy and Spain contributed samples from acute and convalescent COVID-19. PBMCs, B-cell-depleted T cells, or T cells provided the cDNA or gDNA that made up the material.

The V gene's germline CDR1 is SSHAT and CDR2 FNYEAQ (reference sequence). The CDR3 contains 15 residues. The clonotype comes from a man aged 70 or older with acute or convalescent COVID-19. The sequenced sample consisted of peripheral blood. The J gene is TRBJ2-5, the V gene TRBV7-7, with D perhaps TRBD2 (7 bases). In nucleotides, the CDR3 is TGTGCTAGCAGCTTGTTCGGGGGGCCCCAAGAGACCCAGTACTTC. Translating gives CASSLFGGPQETQYF.